This TCR beta chain was identified in a study of breast tumors, draining lymph nodes, adjacent tissues. TCRdb fed the multiplex PCR reads into MiXCR, producing one record per CDR3 protein. The sample has about 21,000 distinct CDR3 sequences, approximately 33% seen once. This clonotype was recorded at least ten times. Its target is not known. Notes on the study in general: The lymph node origin of tumor T cells was framed as consistent with a hypothesis, not demonstrated. Tumor and nontumor repertoires were significantly more similar in luminal-like than in basal-like breast cancer. Compared with lymph nodes, tumors were less diverse; compared with nontumor tissue, more. Data fit most tumor T cells coming from lymph node, expanding in tumor.

V lost 6 bases and J lost 2, with 11 bases in between. The CDR3 has 13 residues. The TCR originated in a female donor with breast cancer. Some clones in this sample may be carry-over from other donors' samples. Material: breast tumor tissue. The chain couples TRBV12-3 or TRBV12-4 to TRBJ2-7, with D perhaps matching TRBD1 or TRBD2 (5 bases each). The CDR3 bases are TGTGCCAGCAGCTCCGGGACCCCCTACGAGCAGTACTTC. It specifies CASSSGTPYEQYF.